This T cell receptor beta chain was found in a study of metastatic and nonmetastatic thyroid tumors. TCRdb re-called clones via MiXCR from the PCR reads. Of around 20,000 clones listed, about 20% are singletons. Whole-study results and caveats: TCR beta diversity was reportedly significantly higher in malignant thyroid tumors than benign nodules, in blood and tumor.

By frequency in the sample, this clone is medium-sized. The antigen remains undetermined. Treatment of any kind had been given to no patient before thyroid surgery. Deletions cut 5 bases from V and 1 base from J, with 8 bases between. This CDR3 is built from 13 residues. Germline CDR1 reads WSHSY; CDR2 reads SAAADI. Sequencing input: tumor tissue. The source of this sequence is a female donor with papillary thyroid cancer or a benign thyroid nodule (not recorded which). Some clones in this sample may be carry-over from other donors' samples. V gene TRBV10-2 combines with J gene TRBJ1-2; D is undetermined. The CDR3: CASSLGFNYGYTF. CDR3 nucleotide sequence: TGCGCCAGCAGTCTAGGATTTAACTATGGCTACACCTTC.